The 19 T cell receptor beta chains below come from one sample, sequenced in a study of metastatic and nonmetastatic thyroid tumors. TCRdb reanalyzed the PCR reads via MiXCR. The data hold under 50,000 clones, with around 20% observed a single time. Every patient was untreated before thyroid surgery. The sample comprised blood. Receptor source: a male donor with papillary thyroid cancer or a benign thyroid nodule (not recorded which). Some clones in this sample may be carry-over from other donors' samples.

This clone was seen repeatedly, ten times or more. This chain links TRBV28 with TRBJ1-1; D possibly corresponds to TRBD1 (5 bases). Trimming removed 2 bases from V and 1 base from J, with 11 bases in between. The CDR3 contains 15 residues. Looked up from germline, CDR1 is MDHEN and CDR2 is SYDVKM. The CDR3 region has the DNA TGTGCCAGCAGTTTAGAGGGGTTATCGAACACTGAAGCTTTCTTT. Protein sequence: CASSLEGLSNTEAFF.

This clone came up many times. J is TRBJ2-1 and V is TRBV7-3, with D perhaps matching TRBD1 or TRBD2 (5 bases each). Trimming removed 5 bases from V and 5 bases from J, with 13 bases in between. CDR1 is SGHTA and CDR2 is FQGTGA in the germline V gene. This CDR3 spans 14 amino acids. DNA of the CDR3: TGTGCCAGCAGCCAAGGGGTCGGGGACAATGAGCAGTTCTTC. Protein: CASSQGVGDNEQFF.

This clone was picked up many times. The chain couples TRBV30 to TRBJ1-5; TRBD1 matches 7 bases. There are 16 residues in the CDR3. V was clipped by 2 bases and J by 7 bases; unmatched bases: 14. The germline V gene has CDR1 GTSNPN and CDR2 SVGIG (reference sequence). The DNA of the CDR3 is TGTGCCTGGAGTACGGAGGGGGCGATTATTGGACAGCCCCAGCATTTT. Amino acids: CAWSTEGAIIGQPQHF.

As regards this clone: A read error may account for a junction end that differs from germline. The chain carries TRBV7-3 and TRBJ2-1; TRBD2 aligns across 7 bases. This CDR3 comprises 14 residues. The V gene's germline CDR1 is SGHTA and CDR2 FQGTGA. The CDR3 coding sequence is TGTCCCAGCAGGCCCGGACTAGCCTACAATGAGCAGTTCTTC. It specifies CPSRPGLAYNEQFF.

There are many counts of this clone. J is TRBJ1-3 and V is TRBV20-1, with D maybe TRBD1 (5 bases). There are 17 residues in the CDR3. V was clipped by 3 bases and J by 4 bases, with 22 bases between them. Per germline, CDR1 DFQATT and CDR2 SNEGSKA (reference sequence). CDR3 in amino acids: CSASLTTVRLCGNTIYF. DNA of the CDR3: TGCAGTGCTAGTCTAACGACAGTTAGGCTGTGCGGAAACACCATATATTTT.

The chain carries TRBV5-1 and TRBJ2-3; no clear D gene. The germline V gene encodes CDR1 SGHRS and CDR2 YFSETQ. With 1 base removed from V and 3 bases from J, the gap between germline ends came to 12 bases. The CDR3 is 15 amino acids. The CDR3 bases are TGCGCCAGCAGCTTGCAGGTATCTAGTACAGATACGCAGTATTTT. It encodes CASSLQVSSTDTQYF. Based on the CDR3 plus reference TRBV5-1 and TRBJ2-3, the full variable domain is KAGVTQTPRYLIKTRGQQVTLSCSPISGHRSVSWYQQTPGQGLQFLFEYFSETQRNKGNFPGRFSGRQFSNSRSEMNVSTLELGDSALYLCASSLQVSSTDTQYFGPGTRLTVL.

There are many counts of this clone. This chain links TRBV6-1 with TRBJ2-5; D ambiguous. V dropped 2 bases and J dropped 2 bases, with 6 bases sitting between them. This CDR3 is built from 13 residues. Per germline, CDR1 MNHNS and CDR2 SASEGT. CDR3 region: CASSELEQETQYF. CDR3 sequence (DNA): TGTGCCAGCAGTGAACTAGAACAAGAGACCCAGTACTTC.

This clone was counted ten times or more. This could be a read error, since a much larger clone is one nucleotide away. The rearrangement links TRBV2 to TRBJ1-6; D is unclear. The CDR3 totals 15 residues. Trimming removed 3 bases from V and 5 bases from J, with 11 bases in between. Germline CDR1 reads SNHLY; CDR2 reads FYNNEI. The CDR3 spells CASSEGSVHNSPLHF. In DNA, the CDR3 is TGTGCCAGCAGTGAGGGAAGTGTCCATAATTCACCCCTCCACTTT.

The chain recombines TRBV3-1 with TRBJ1-5; D is possibly TRBD1 (5 bases). V gave up 4 bases and J gave up 4 bases, with 14 bases separating them. The CDR3 contains 15 residues. Germline-derived CDR1 and CDR2 are LGHDT and YNNKEL (reference sequence). The CDR3 sequence is CASSPGPMMNQPQHF. The DNA for the CDR3 is TGTGCCAGCAGCCCGGGACCGATGATGAATCAGCCCCAGCATTTT.

The chain is built from TRBV7-3 and TRBJ2-1; tentative D call: TRBD2 (5 bases). The ends were cut back, 5 bases at V and 6 bases at J, with 17 bases in the middle. Germline assignment: CDR1 SGHTA and CDR2 FQGTGA. CDR3 length: 15 amino acids. The CDR3 sequence is CASSLGGEAPNEQFF. DNA for the CDR3: TGTGCCAGCAGCCTCGGAGGCGAGGCTCCCAATGAGCAGTTCTTC.

This clone was detected many times. The chain uses TRBV6-4 and TRBJ1-2; 10 nucleotides line up with TRBD1. Per germline, CDR1 MRHNA and CDR2 SNTAGT. The CDR3 runs 13 residues. The junction had 0 bases not matched to a gene; V was cut back by 0 bases and J by 8 bases. CDR3: CASSDSTGGGYTF. In DNA form, the CDR3 reads TGTGCCAGCAGTGACTCGACAGGGGGCGGCTACACCTTC.

There are many counts of this clone. V is TRBV5-1 and J is TRBJ2-5; D is perhaps TRBD1 (6 bases). V lost 7 bases to trimming and J lost 3 bases, with 16 bases between them. The CDR3 is 14 amino acids. Germline CDR1 SGHRS, CDR2 YFSETQ. CDR3 sequence (DNA): TGCGCCAGCCGTACAGGGCTTCAAGAAGAGACCCAGTACTTC. Translation gives CASRTGLQEETQYF.

V gene TRBV20-1 combines with J gene TRBJ2-2; 11 bases fit TRBD2. Germline CDR1 is DFQATT and CDR2 is SNEGSKA (reference sequence). With 0 bases clipped from V and 6 bases from J, the junction kept 9 bases outside the gene matches. The CDR3 is made up of 17 amino acids. The CDR3 reads CSARDPGSGRAAGELFF. Here the CDR3 DNA reads TGCAGTGCTAGAGATCCTGGTAGCGGGAGGGCCGCCGGGGAGCTGTTTTTT.

This clone was found many times. The gene calls are TRBV11-2 and TRBJ1-2; 7 bases align to TRBD1. V gave up 1 base and J gave up 6 bases; unmatched junction bases: 5. Germline V CDR1 and CDR2: SGHAT, FQNNGV. CDR3 length equals 14 residues. In DNA, the CDR3 is TGTGCCAGCAGCTTAGGCACAGGGGTCGATGGCTACACCTTC. It encodes CASSLGTGVDGYTF.

This clone has at least ten counts. This chain links TRBV6-5 with TRBJ2-3; 7 bases fit TRBD2. CDR3 length: 15 residues. Germline CDR1 and CDR2: MNHEY and SVGAGI. J was trimmed by 6 bases and V by 1 base; bases with no gene match: 7. CDR3 residues: CASSYLGGGQDTQYF. The CDR3 coding sequence is TGTGCCAGCAGTTACTTGGGGGGGGGTCAGGATACGCAGTATTTT.

This clone was counted many times. This sequence may be a read error, since a much larger clone differs from it by one base. The CDR3 region is CASSESDTGELFF. CDR3 in DNA: TGTGCCAGCAGTGAATCTGACACCGGGGAGCTGTTTTTT. The chain uses TRBV12-3 or TRBV12-4 and TRBJ2-2; D gene unclear. V lost 5 bases and J lost 3, with 7 bases in between. This CDR3 has 13 residues.

J is TRBJ1-1 and V is TRBV11-2; a possible D gene is TRBD1 (5 bases). The V end lost 5 bases, the J end lost 3 bases, and 19 bases lay between the germline ends. Germline V gene lookup returns CDR1 SGHAT and CDR2 FQNNGV. This CDR3 region has 16 residues. The CDR3: CASSPSTVRVYTEAFF. CDR3 nucleotides: TGTGCCAGCAGCCCCTCGACAGTACGTGTCTACACTGAAGCTTTCTTT. The variable domain in full, completed from reference TRBV11-2 and TRBJ1-1, reads EAGVAQSPRYKIIEKRQSVAFWCNPISGHATLYWYQQILGQGPKLLIQFQNNGVVDDSQLPKDRFSAERLKGVDSTLKIQPAKLEDSAVYLCASSPSTVRVYTEAFFGQGTRLTVV.

This clone was seen ten or more times. This rearrangement joins TRBV12-3 or TRBV12-4 to TRBJ2-5, with 8 bases fitting TRBD1. Trimming removed 6 bases from V and 5 bases from J; junction bases left unmatched: 17. The CDR3 sequence is 17 residues long. The DNA of the CDR3 is TGTGCCAGCAGCCACGGGGGCGGGACAGGCTTATTTGAGACCCAGTACTTC. Protein sequence: CASSHGGGTGLFETQYF.

The CDR3, as DNA: TGCAGTTCTGTCCCAGTTGGAACCTACGAGCAGTACTTC. Residues: CSSVPVGTYEQYF. The chain is built from TRBV20-1 and TRBJ2-7; D gene ambiguous. V lost 8 bases to trimming and J lost 2 bases, with 16 bases between them. This CDR3 region has 13 residues. Per the germline V gene, CDR1 is DFQATT and CDR2 is SNEGSKA (reference sequence).